The present T cell receptor beta chain was sequenced within a study of blood T cell repertoires in COVID-19. The CDR3 is 16 amino acids. The germline V gene encodes CDR1 MGHRA and CDR2 YSYEKL. Trimming cost V 5 bases and J 1 base, with 17 bases left between them. Clones were sequenced by immunoSEQ multiplex PCR, and TCRdb holds only the in-frame ones, with some missing. The sample includes under 300,000 clones, 80% to 90% seen only once; the top ten take under 6.5%. The sequenced sample consisted of peripheral blood. The sequence came from a man aged 55 to 70 with acute or convalescent COVID-19. The chain joins TRBV4-1 to TRBJ2-5, with D tentatively TRBD2 (6 bases). CDR3 sequence: CASSYGRGSIQETQYF. The CDR3 nucleotides are TGCGCCAGCAGCTACGGGAGAGGCAGCATCCAAGAGACCCAGTACTTC.